This T cell receptor (beta chain) originates from a study of cytomegalovirus exposure and HLA in healthy donors. Donors sampled were nominally healthy, though unrecorded immune exposures were likely. Study findings and constraints: Sequencing probably produced one cluster of sequence variants that were highly shared. Highest at DRB1 and lowest at HLA-C, TCR association rates differed among HLA loci in a later analysis.

As for this clone: Its specificity is not known.

With 60 Vbeta and 13 Jbeta primers, the PCR was carried out. Using immunoSEQ multiplex PCR, the repertoire was profiled, and TCRdb retains in-frame clones only, with some absent. The repertoire has around 130,000 clones, more than 65% of them found once; the top ten carry roughly 2.6%. V trimming: 3 bases; J trimming: 2 bases; junction bases outside the gene matches: 5. This CDR3 comprises 15 residues. The germline CDR1 and CDR2 sequences are LNHDA and SQIVND (reference sequence). The genes are TRBV19 and TRBJ1-1; 8 nucleotides match TRBD1. The receptor was derived from a man aged 50-60 years in good health and CMV-seronegative. The sample consisted of PBMCs. CDR3 residues: CASSIGDRGNTEAFF. The CDR3 DNA reads as TGTGCCAGTAGTATCGGCGACAGGGGAAACACTGAAGCTTTCTTT.